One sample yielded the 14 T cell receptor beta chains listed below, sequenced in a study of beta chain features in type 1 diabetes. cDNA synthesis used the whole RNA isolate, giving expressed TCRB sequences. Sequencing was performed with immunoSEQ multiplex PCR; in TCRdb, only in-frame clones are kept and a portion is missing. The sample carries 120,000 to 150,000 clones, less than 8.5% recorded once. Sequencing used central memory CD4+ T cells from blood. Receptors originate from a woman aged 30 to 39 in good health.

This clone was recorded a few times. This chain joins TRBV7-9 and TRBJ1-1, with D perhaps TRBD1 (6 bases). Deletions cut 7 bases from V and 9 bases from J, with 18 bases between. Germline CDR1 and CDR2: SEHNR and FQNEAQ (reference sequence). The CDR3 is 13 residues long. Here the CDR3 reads CASTPDSALKAFF. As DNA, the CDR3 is TGTGCCAGCACCCCGGACAGTGCCCTAAAAGCTTTCTTT.

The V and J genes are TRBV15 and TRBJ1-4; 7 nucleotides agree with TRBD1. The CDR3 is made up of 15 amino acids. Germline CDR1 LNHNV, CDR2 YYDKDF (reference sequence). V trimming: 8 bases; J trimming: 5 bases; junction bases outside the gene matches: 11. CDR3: CATGKRQGLNEKLFF. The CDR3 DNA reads TGTGCCACCGGGAAGAGACAGGGTCTAAATGAAAAACTGTTTTTT.

The CDR3 loop reads CASRDRMSSGANVLTF. The DNA of the CDR3 is TGTGCCAGCAGGGACAGGATGAGCTCTGGGGCCAACGTCCTGACTTTC. The chain carries TRBV7-8 and TRBJ2-6, with 7 positions matching TRBD1. CDR3 length: 16 residues. The trim removed 6 bases at V and 0 bases at J, leaving 5 bases unmatched. Looked up from germline, CDR1 is SGHVS and CDR2 is FQNEAQ.

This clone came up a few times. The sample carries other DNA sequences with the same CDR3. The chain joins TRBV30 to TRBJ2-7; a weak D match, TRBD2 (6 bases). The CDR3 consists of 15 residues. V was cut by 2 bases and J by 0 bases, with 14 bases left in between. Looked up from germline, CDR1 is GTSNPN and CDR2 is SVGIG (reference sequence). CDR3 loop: CAWSTGGASSYEQYF. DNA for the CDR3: TGTGCCTGGAGTACTGGCGGGGCAAGCTCCTACGAGCAGTACTTC.

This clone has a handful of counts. In DNA, the CDR3 is TGCGCCAGCAGCTTGGCGGGAGAGGCAGATACGCAGTATTTT. Protein product: CASSLAGEADTQYF. The rearrangement joins TRBV5-1 to TRBJ2-3, with D possibly being TRBD2 (6 bases). Germline V gives CDR1 SGHRS, CDR2 YFSETQ. The V end lost 0 bases, the J end lost 4 bases, and 9 bases lay between the germline ends. This CDR3 comprises 14 residues.

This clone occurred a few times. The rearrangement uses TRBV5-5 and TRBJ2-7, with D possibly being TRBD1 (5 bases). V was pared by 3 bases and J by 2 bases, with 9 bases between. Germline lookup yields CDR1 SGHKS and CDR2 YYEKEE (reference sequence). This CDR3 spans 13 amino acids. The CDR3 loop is CASSSRAAYEQYF. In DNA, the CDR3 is TGTGCCAGCAGCTCCAGGGCGGCCTACGAGCAGTACTTC.

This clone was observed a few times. CDR3 protein: CASSLLGGAGEYEQYF. The CDR3 coding sequence is TGTGCCAGCAGCTTATTAGGTGGAGCGGGAGAGTACGAGCAGTACTTC. J is TRBJ2-7 and V is TRBV7-2; 8 bases are a match to TRBD2. V gave up 2 bases and J gave up 4 bases; unmatched junction bases: 10. CDR1 SGHTA and CDR2 FQGNSA come from the germline V gene. The length of the CDR3 is 16 residues.

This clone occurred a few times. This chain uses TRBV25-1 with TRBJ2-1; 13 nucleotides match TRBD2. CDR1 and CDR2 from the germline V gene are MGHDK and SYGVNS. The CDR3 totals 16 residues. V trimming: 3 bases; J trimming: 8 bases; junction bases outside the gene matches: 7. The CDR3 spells CASSDSGTSGIDEQFF. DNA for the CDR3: TGTGCCAGCAGTGATTCCGGGACTAGCGGGATAGATGAGCAGTTCTTC.

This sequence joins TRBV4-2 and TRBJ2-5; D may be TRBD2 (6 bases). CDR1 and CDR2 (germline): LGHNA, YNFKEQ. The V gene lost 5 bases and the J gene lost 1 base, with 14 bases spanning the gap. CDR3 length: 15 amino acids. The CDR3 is CASSARRVSQETQYF. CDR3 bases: TGTGCCAGCAGCGCCCGGAGGGTTAGCCAAGAGACCCAGTACTTC.

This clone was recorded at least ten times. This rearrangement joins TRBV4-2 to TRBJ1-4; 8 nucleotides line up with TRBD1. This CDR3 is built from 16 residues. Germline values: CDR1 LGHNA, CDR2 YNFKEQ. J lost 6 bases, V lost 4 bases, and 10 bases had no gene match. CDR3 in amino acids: CASSPPEDRVDEKLFF. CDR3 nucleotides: TGTGCCAGCAGCCCCCCCGAGGACAGGGTGGATGAAAAACTGTTTTTT.

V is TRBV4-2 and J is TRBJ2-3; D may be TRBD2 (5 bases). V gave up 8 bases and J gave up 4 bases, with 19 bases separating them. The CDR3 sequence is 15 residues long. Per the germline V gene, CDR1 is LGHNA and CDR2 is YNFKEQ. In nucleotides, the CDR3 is TGTGCCAGCGGCCCCCAACTAGGCGGCGCAGATACGCAGTATTTT. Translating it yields CASGPQLGGADTQYF.

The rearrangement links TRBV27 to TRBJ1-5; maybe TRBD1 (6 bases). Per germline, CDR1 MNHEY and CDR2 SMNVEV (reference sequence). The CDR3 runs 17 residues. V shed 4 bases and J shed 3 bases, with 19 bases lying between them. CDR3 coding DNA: TGTGCCAGCAGTTCCCTCATCGACAGGTTCTACAATCAGCCCCAGCATTTT. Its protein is CASSSLIDRFYNQPQHF.

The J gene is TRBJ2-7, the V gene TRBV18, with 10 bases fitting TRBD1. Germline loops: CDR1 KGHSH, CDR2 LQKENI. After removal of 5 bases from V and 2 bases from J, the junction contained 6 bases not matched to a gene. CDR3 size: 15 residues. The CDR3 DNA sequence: TGTGCCAGCTCAGCAACCGGGACAGGGGCCTACGAGCAGTACTTC. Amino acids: CASSATGTGAYEQYF.

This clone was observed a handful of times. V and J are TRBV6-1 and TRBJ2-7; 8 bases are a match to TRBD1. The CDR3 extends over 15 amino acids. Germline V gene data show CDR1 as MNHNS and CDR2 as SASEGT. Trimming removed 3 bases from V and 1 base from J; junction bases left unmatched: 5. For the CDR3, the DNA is TGTGCCAGCAGTGACTCAGGGGGCTGGTCCTACGAGCAGTACTTC. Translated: CASSDSGGWSYEQYF.